This T cell receptor (beta chain) was profiled in a study of graft-versus-host responses after intestinal transplantation. Study-level background: Recipients obtained multivisceral, liver-intestinal, or isolated intestinal transplants. Following induction with anti-thymocyte globulin, all recipients were given tacrolimus and steroids for three to four years.

Method: immunoSEQ multiplex PCR; TCRdb's copy keeps in-frame clones and lacks some. This sample has roughly 46,000 clones, with around 93% found just once. In regard to this clone: What it recognizes is unknown.

V was clipped by 7 bases and J by 6 bases; unmatched bases: 7. The CDR3 covers 13 residues. The germline V gene has CDR1 SQVTM and CDR2 ANQGSEA. Study conclusions and caveats: The authors found GvH clones in recipient marrow, some appearing first in ileum or blood.

J is TRBJ2-3 and V is TRBV29-1; 10 bases line up with TRBD2. This specimen consisted of PBMCs, obtained 786 days after a first intestinal transplant, on the day of a second. This clonotype was sampled from a human patient who received an intestinal transplant, so some T cells may come from the graft donor. The CDR3 reads CSALTSGPDTQYF. The CDR3 bases are TGCAGCGCCCTGACTAGCGGGCCTGATACGCAGTATTTT.